This record covers a single T cell receptor beta chain. This record belongs to a study of blood T cell repertoires in COVID-19. Study-level information: Acute and convalescent COVID-19 specimens originated in the United States, Italy and Spain. PBMCs, B-cell-depleted T cells, or T cells were the source of the cDNA or gDNA that made up the material.

Trimming took 0 bases from V and 3 from J, leaving 9 bases between them. The CDR3 has 15 residues. From germline, CDR1 is KGHSH and CDR2 LQKENI. Per the original methods: Reference gene primers were amplified, and this amplification served to estimate nucleated cell counts. The repertoire was sequenced with immunoSEQ multiplex PCR; TCRdb's copy has only in-frame clones and lacks some. V and J calls and clone size are given by that table; D and trimming were obtained from the DNA. Of 34,000 or so clones in the sample, more than 85% are singletons; the top ten hold roughly two fifths. The sample taken for sequencing was peripheral blood. This sequence was found in a man aged 55 to 70 with active or convalescent COVID-19. The gene calls are TRBV18 and TRBJ1-5, with unresolved D. The CDR3 DNA reads TGTGCCAGCTCACCACCGCCCAGACTCAATCAGCCCCAGCATTTT. Translation: CASSPPPRLNQPQHF.